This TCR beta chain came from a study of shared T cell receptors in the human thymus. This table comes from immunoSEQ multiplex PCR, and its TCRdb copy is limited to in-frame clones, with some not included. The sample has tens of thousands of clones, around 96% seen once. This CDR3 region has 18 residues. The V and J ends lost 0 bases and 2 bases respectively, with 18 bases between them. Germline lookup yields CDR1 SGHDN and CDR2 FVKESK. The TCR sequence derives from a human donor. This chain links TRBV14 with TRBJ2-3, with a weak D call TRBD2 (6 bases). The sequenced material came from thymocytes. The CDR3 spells CASSQELIGSRPTDTQYF. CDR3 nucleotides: TGTGCCAGCAGCCAAGAACTTATCGGGAGCCGGCCCACAGATACGCAGTATTTT.